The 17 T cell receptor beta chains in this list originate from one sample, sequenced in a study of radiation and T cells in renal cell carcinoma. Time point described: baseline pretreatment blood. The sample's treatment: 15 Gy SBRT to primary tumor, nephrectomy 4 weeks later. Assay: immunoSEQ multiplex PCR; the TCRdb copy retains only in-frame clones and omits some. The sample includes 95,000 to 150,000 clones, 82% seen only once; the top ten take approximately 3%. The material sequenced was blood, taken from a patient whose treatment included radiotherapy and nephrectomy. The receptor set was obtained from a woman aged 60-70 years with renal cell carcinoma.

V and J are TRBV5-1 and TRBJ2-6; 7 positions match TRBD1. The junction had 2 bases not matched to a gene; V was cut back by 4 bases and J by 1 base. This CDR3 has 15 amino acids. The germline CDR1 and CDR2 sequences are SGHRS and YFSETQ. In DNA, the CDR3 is TGCGCCAGCAGCGAGGGACAGTCTGGGGCCAACGTCCTGACTTTC. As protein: CASSEGQSGANVLTF.

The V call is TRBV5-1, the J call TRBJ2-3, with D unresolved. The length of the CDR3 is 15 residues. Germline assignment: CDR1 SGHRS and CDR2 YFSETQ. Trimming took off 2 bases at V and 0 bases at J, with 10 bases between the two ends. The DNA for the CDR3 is TGCGCCAGCAGCTTCGTTAGAGCCAGCACAGATACGCAGTATTTT. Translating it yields CASSFVRASTDTQYF.

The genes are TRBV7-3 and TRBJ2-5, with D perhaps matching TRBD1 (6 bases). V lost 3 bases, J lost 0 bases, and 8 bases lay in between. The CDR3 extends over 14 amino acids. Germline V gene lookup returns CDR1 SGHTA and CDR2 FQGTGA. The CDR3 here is CASSFDRNQETQYF. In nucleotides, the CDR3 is TGTGCCAGCAGCTTTGACAGGAACCAAGAGACCCAGTACTTC.

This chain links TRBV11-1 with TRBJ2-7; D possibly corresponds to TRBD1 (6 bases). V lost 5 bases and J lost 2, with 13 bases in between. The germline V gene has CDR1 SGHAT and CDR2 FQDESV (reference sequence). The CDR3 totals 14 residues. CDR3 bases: TGTGCCAGCAGCCCAAACAGGGCGACCTACGAGCAGTACTTC. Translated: CASSPNRATYEQYF.

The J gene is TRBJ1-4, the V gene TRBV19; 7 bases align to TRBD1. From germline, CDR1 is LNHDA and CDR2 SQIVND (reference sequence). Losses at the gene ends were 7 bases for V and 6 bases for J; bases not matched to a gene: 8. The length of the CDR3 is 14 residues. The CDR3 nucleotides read TGTGCCAGTATAGGAGGGGGCCTGTATGAAAAACTGTTTTTT. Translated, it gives CASIGGGLYEKLFF.

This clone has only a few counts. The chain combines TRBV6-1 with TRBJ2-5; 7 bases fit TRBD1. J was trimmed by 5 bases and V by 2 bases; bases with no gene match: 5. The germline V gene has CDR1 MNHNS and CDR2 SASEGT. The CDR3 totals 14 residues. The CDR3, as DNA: TGTGCCAGCAGTGAATCGACAGGGCTGGAGACCCAGTACTTC. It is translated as CASSESTGLETQYF.

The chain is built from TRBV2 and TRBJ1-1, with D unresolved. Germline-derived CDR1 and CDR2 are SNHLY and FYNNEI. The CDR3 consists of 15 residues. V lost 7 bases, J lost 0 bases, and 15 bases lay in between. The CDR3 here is CASKAGSGLNTEAFF. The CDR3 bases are TGTGCCAGCAAGGCTGGCAGCGGATTGAACACTGAAGCTTTCTTT. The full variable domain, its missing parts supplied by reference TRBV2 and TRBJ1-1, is EPEVTQTPSHQVTQMGQEVILRCVPISNHLYFYWYRQILGQKVEFLVSFYNNEISEKSEIFDDQFSVERPDGSNFTLKIRSTKLEDSAMYFCASKAGSGLNTEAFFGQGTRLTVV.

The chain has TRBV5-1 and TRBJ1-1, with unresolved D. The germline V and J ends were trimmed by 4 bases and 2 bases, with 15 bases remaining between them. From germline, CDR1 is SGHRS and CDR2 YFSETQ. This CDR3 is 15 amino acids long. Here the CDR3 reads CASSTEGGKNTEAFF. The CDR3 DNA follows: TGCGCCAGCAGCACGGAGGGTGGAAAAAACACTGAAGCTTTCTTT.

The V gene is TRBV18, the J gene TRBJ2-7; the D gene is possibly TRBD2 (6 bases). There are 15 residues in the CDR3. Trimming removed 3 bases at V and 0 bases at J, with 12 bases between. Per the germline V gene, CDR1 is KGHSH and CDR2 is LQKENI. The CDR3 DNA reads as TGTGCCAGCTCACCTTCGGGGGTTAGCTCCTACGAGCAGTACTTC. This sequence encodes CASSPSGVSSYEQYF.

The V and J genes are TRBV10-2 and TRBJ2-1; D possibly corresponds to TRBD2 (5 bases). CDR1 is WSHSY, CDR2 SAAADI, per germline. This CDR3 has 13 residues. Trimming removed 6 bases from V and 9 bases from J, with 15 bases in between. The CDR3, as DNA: TGCGCCAGCAGCGAACGACCACGGGGTGAGCAGTTCTTC. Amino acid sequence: CASSERPRGEQFF.

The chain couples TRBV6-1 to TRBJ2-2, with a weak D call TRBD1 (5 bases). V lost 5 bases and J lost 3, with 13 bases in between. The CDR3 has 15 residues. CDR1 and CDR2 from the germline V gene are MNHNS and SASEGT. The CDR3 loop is CASSPQVGHTGELFF. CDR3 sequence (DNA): TGTGCCAGCAGTCCTCAGGTGGGGCACACCGGGGAGCTGTTTTTT.

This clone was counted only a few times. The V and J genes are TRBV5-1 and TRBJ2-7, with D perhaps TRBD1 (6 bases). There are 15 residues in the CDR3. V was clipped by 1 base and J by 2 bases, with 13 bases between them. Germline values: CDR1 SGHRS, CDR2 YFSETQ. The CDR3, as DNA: TGCGCCAGCAGCTTGAGGGGGTCGGGAACCTACGAGCAGTACTTC. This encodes CASSLRGSGTYEQYF. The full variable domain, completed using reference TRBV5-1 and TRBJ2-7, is KAGVTQTPRYLIKTRGQQVTLSCSPISGHRSVSWYQQTPGQGLQFLFEYFSETQRNKGNFPGRFSGRQFSNSRSEMNVSTLELGDSALYLCASSLRGSGTYEQYFGPGTRLTVT.

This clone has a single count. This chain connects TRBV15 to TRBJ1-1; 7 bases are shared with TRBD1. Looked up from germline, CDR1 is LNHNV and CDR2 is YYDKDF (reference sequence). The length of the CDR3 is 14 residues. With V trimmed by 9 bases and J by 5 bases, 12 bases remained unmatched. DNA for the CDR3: TGTGCCACATCCTGGACAGGCGGGGGAACTGAAGCTTTCTTT. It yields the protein CATSWTGGGTEAFF.

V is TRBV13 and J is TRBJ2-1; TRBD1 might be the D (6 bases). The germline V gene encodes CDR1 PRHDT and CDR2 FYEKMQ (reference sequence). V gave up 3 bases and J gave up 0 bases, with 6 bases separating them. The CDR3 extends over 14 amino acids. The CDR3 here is CASSFRGSYNEQFF. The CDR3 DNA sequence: TGTGCCAGCAGCTTCAGGGGCTCCTACAATGAGCAGTTCTTC.

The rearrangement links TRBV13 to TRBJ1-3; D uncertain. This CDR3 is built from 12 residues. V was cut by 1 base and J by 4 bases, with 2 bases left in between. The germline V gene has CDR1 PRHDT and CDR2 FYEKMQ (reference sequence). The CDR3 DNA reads TGTGCCAGCAGCTTAGCCGGAAACACCATATATTTT. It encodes CASSLAGNTIYF.

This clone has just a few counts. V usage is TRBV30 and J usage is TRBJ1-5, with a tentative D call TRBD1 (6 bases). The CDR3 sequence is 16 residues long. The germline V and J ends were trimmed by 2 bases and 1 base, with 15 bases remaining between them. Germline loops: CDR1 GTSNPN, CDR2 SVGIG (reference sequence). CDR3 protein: CAWSKGVEESNQPQHF. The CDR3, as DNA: TGTGCCTGGAGTAAGGGGGTGGAGGAGAGCAATCAGCCCCAGCATTTT.

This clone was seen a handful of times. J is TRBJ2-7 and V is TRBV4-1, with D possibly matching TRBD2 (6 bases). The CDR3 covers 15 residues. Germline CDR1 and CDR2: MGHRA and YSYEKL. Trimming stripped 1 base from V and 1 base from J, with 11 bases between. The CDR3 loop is CASSQVPTSSYEQYF. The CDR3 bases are TGCGCCAGCAGCCAAGTGCCGACTAGTTCCTACGAGCAGTACTTC.